These T cell receptor beta chains were read from a single sample in a study of T cell changes during pregnancy in multiple sclerosis. Some clones are missing from TCRdb's copy, which holds only in-frame ones; the method was immunoSEQ multiplex PCR. Among about 32,000 clones listed, approximately 90% were seen once. Sequenced material: CD8+ T cells from peripheral blood mononuclear cells, taken in the third trimester of pregnancy. These receptor sequences come from a female donor with multiple sclerosis, enrolled in a pregnancy study. The CDR3 runs from the conserved cysteine through the conserved F or W. D genes are given only for firm matches. Clone size appears in some rows only: once, few, many, or a class for an expanded clone.

CDR3 protein,CDR3 DNA,clone size,D gene,J gene,V gene
CASSYRGSNQPQHF,TGTGCCAGCAGTTACAGGGGAAGCAATCAGCCCCAGCATTTT,.,.,TRBJ1-5,TRBV6-5
CASSSGTGSEKLFF,TGCGCCAGCAGCTCCGGGACAGGGAGCGAAAAACTGTTTTTT,.,TRBD1,TRBJ1-4,TRBV4-1
CASSLGAEQFF,TGTGCCAGCAGCTTAGGAGCGGAGCAGTTCTTC,.,.,TRBJ2-1,TRBV7-9
CASSPTGGTNEKLFF,TGCGCCAGCAGCCCCACAGGGGGCACTAATGAAAAACTGTTTTTT,.,TRBD1,TRBJ1-4,TRBV5-1
CASSPLAGGSYEQYF,TGTGCCAGCAGTCCCCTAGCGGGAGGATCCTACGAGCAGTACTTC,.,TRBD2,TRBJ2-7,TRBV6-5
CASTKGQGVYEQYF,TGCGCCAGCACTAAGGGACAGGGGGTTTACGAGCAGTACTTC,.,TRBD1,TRBJ2-7,TRBV5-1
CASRPRGLPGGDEQFF,TGTGCCAGCAGGCCCCGGGGACTGCCGGGGGGCGATGAGCAGTTCTTC,once,.,TRBJ2-1,TRBV28
CASSLDRGEAFF,TGTGCCAGCAGCTTAGACAGGGGCGAAGCTTTCTTT,.,TRBD1,TRBJ1-1,TRBV7-9
CASSLLNTEAFF,TGTGCCAGCAGCTTATTGAACACTGAAGCTTTCTTT,.,.,TRBJ1-1,TRBV21-1
CASSQQRLTGDTQYF,TGTGCCAGCAGCCAACAACGGTTGACAGGCGATACGCAGTATTTT,.,.,TRBJ2-3,TRBV4-2
CASSGPEMGAWWGNQPQHF,TGTGCCAGCAGTGGACCAGAAATGGGGGCATGGTGGGGGAATCAGCCCCAGCATTTT,.,.,TRBJ1-5,TRBV6-1
CASSLIEQDHEQYF,TGTGCCAGCAGCTTGATCGAGCAGGATCACGAGCAGTACTTC,.,.,TRBJ2-7,TRBV5-6
CALQGSHEQYF,TGTGCCTTACAGGGGTCCCACGAGCAGTACTTC,.,TRBD1,TRBJ2-7,TRBV6-1
CASSLSQRSEAFF,TGTGCCAGCAGTTTATCTCAGCGTTCTGAAGCTTTCTTT,.,.,TRBJ1-1,TRBV27
CASSRDRDWNTEAFF,TGTGCCAGCAGCCGGGACAGGGATTGGAACACTGAAGCTTTCTTT,few,TRBD1,TRBJ1-1,TRBV7-9
CASSYSWETYNEQFF,TGTGCCAGCAGTTACTCGTGGGAGACTTACAATGAGCAGTTCTTC,once,.,TRBJ2-1,TRBV6-5
CAWSVPREGSPLHF,TGTGCCTGGAGTGTACCGCGGGAGGGTTCACCCCTCCACTTT,.,.,TRBJ1-6,TRBV30
CASSPPDRGVNTEAFF,TGTGCCAGCAGCCCCCCGGACAGGGGAGTTAACACTGAAGCTTTCTTT,.,TRBD1,TRBJ1-1,TRBV14
CASSWGVTGELFF,TGTGCCAGCAGCTGGGGGGTCACCGGGGAGCTGTTTTTT,few,.,TRBJ2-2,TRBV5-4
CATSRRGSSNQPQHF,TGTGCCACCAGCAGGCGGGGGTCGAGCAATCAGCCCCAGCATTTT,.,.,TRBJ1-5,TRBV15
CASSIVVGDSNQPQHF,TGTGCCAGTAGTATAGTGGTGGGGGACAGTAATCAGCCCCAGCATTTT,.,TRBD1,TRBJ1-5,TRBV19
CASSFCSMDRCTGELFF,TGTGCCAGCAGTTTTTGTAGTATGGACAGATGCACCGGGGAGCTGTTTTTT,.,.,TRBJ2-2,TRBV27
CASSHGLAGGYNEQFF,TGTGCCAGCAGCCACGGACTAGCGGGGGGCTACAATGAGCAGTTCTTC,.,TRBD2,TRBJ2-1,TRBV6-6
CATSRGSGTEAFF,TGTGCCACCAGCAGAGGTAGTGGCACTGAAGCTTTCTTT,.,.,TRBJ1-1,TRBV15
CASSVGLADSSTDTQYF,TGTGCCAGCAGCGTAGGACTAGCGGATTCTAGCACAGATACGCAGTATTTT,.,TRBD2,TRBJ2-3,TRBV9
CASSPPAKPGTQYF,TGTGCCAGCTCACCACCGGCTAAGCCAGGGACCCAGTACTTC,.,.,TRBJ2-5,TRBV18
CSVEDLADSDYGYTF,TGCAGCGTTGAAGATCTAGCGGACAGCGACTATGGCTACACCTTC,.,.,TRBJ1-2,TRBV29-1
CASSFLGVYSNQPQHF,TGTGCCAGCAGTTTTTTAGGAGTCTATAGCAATCAGCCCCAGCATTTT,.,.,TRBJ1-5,TRBV28
CASSGVAGDSYNEQFF,TGTGCCAGCAGCGGCGTAGCGGGAGATTCCTACAATGAGCAGTTCTTC,.,TRBD2,TRBJ2-1,TRBV9
CASSKAVLASTNEKLFF,TGTGCCAGCAGCAAAGCGGTTTTAGCATCAACTAATGAAAAACTGTTTTTT,.,.,TRBJ1-4,TRBV21-1
CASSYAQTGYSYEQYF,TGTGCCAGCAGTTACGCCCAGACAGGCTACTCCTACGAGCAGTACTTC,once,.,TRBJ2-7,TRBV6-6
CASSLYQGTSGAYEQYF,TGTGCCAGCAGCTTATATCAGGGGACGAGTGGGGCGTACGAGCAGTACTTC,once,.,TRBJ2-7,TRBV7-8
CASSYHRVEGNQPQHF,TGTGCCAGCAGTTACCACAGGGTCGAGGGCAATCAGCCCCAGCATTTT,.,.,TRBJ1-5,TRBV6-6
CASSSTRGLLNPDTGELFF,TGTGCCAGCAGCTCCACCCGGGGACTCCTGAACCCCGACACCGGGGAGCTGTTTTTT,.,.,TRBJ2-2,TRBV7-2
CASLPLGGQAFF,TGTGCCAGCCTACCTTTGGGGGGACAAGCTTTCTTT,.,.,TRBJ1-1,TRBV9
CASSAGTSGLENNEQFF,TGTGCCAGCAGCGCCGGGACTAGCGGCCTGGAGAACAATGAGCAGTTCTTC,.,TRBD2,TRBJ2-1,TRBV9
CASSQPDSMNTEAFF,TGTGCCAGCAGCCAACCGGACAGTATGAACACTGAAGCTTTCTTT,few,.,TRBJ1-1,TRBV14
CASSATEGQYF,TGTGCCAGCAGTGCCACTGAGGGGCAGTACTTC,.,.,TRBJ2-7,TRBV7-9
CASSSSTSGILTDTQYF,TGTGCCAGCAGCTCTTCGACTAGCGGGATCCTCACAGATACGCAGTATTTT,.,TRBD2,TRBJ2-3,TRBV5-5
CASSPRLAGDNEQFF,TGTGCCAGCAGTCCCCGACTAGCGGGAGACAATGAGCAGTTCTTC,once,TRBD2,TRBJ2-1,TRBV27
CASSLTAGGHNEQFF,TGTGCCAGCAGCTTAACGGCGGGGGGGCACAATGAGCAGTTCTTC,.,TRBD2,TRBJ2-1,TRBV7-3
CASSAIRKTRNQETQYF,TGTGCCAGCAGTGCCATCCGGAAGACGCGGAACCAAGAGACCCAGTACTTC,.,.,TRBJ2-5,TRBV25-1
CASKINTGGAGAFF,TGTGCCAGTAAAATTAACACAGGGGGCGCAGGGGCTTTCTTT,.,TRBD1,TRBJ1-1,TRBV19
CASSYRGVNQPQHF,TGTGCCAGCAGTTACCGGGGGGTCAATCAGCCCCAGCATTTT,.,.,TRBJ1-5,TRBV27
CATLDRATSGANVLTF,TGTGCCACCCTGGACAGGGCTACCTCTGGGGCCAACGTCCTGACTTTC,.,TRBD1,TRBJ2-6,TRBV2
CATRHRVREQFF,TGTGCCACCAGGCATAGAGTGAGGGAGCAGTTCTTC,.,.,TRBJ2-1,TRBV6-5
CASSLHEADTQYF,TGTGCCAGCAGTTTACATGAGGCAGATACGCAGTATTTT,.,.,TRBJ2-3,TRBV27
CASSPTPTAYNEQFF,TGTGCCAGCAGCCCTACCCCGACAGCCTACAATGAGCAGTTCTTC,.,.,TRBJ2-1,TRBV27
CASSSIPDSPGELFF,TGTGCCAGCAGCTCCATCCCGGACAGTCCCGGGGAGCTGTTTTTT,.,.,TRBJ2-2,TRBV7-2
CASTPSGRPSYNEQFF,TGTGCCAGCACTCCTAGCGGGAGGCCCTCCTACAATGAGCAGTTCTTC,.,TRBD2,TRBJ2-1,TRBV27
CASSLGGWDREDYGYTF,TGTGCCAGCAGCTTAGGGGGCTGGGACAGGGAGGATTATGGCTACACCTTC,once,TRBD1,TRBJ1-2,TRBV7-2
CASSQEGTGDQPQHF,TGCGCCAGCAGCCAAGAAGGGACAGGGGATCAGCCCCAGCATTTT,.,TRBD1,TRBJ1-5,TRBV4-1
CASSPGTGWDTQYF,TGCGCCAGCAGCCCCGGGACAGGGTGGGATACGCAGTATTTT,.,TRBD1,TRBJ2-3,TRBV4-1
CASSFRTSASYNEQFF,TGCGCCAGCAGCTTCCGGACTAGCGCGTCCTACAATGAGCAGTTCTTC,.,TRBD2,TRBJ2-1,TRBV5-1
CASSVGGGIHQPQHF,TGTGCCAGCAGCGTAGGGGGGGGAATTCATCAGCCCCAGCATTTT,.,.,TRBJ1-5,TRBV9
CASSVGSASGERWRNEQFF,TGTGCCAGCAGCGTAGGGTCGGCTAGCGGGGAGCGTTGGCGGAATGAGCAGTTCTTC,.,TRBD2,TRBJ2-1,TRBV9
CASSGLTTVEAFF,TGTGCCAGCAGTGGGTTAACGACTGTCGAAGCTTTCTTT,few,.,TRBJ1-1,TRBV2
CASSNSPTGSNYGYTF,TGTGCCAGCAGCAACTCCCCGACAGGGTCTAACTATGGCTACACCTTC,.,TRBD1,TRBJ1-2,TRBV9
CASSLSGGRDYGYTF,TGTGCCAGCAGTTTATCGGGGGGGCGCGACTATGGCTACACCTTC,.,.,TRBJ1-2,TRBV27